The source of this T cell receptor beta chain is a study of T cells expressing NK-cell markers. In the study overall: Just one sequenced donor of eight was HCMV-seronegative, while seven were seropositive.

UMI-tagged 5'RACE template switching yielded the TCR beta cDNA. Following a re-call of the 5' RACE reads, TCRdb has one entry per CDR3 protein and lacks DNA. The table lists almost 450,000 distinct CDR3 sequences, with 6% to 9.5% in the top ten. The CDR3 spans 16 residues. Per germline, CDR1 SEHNR and CDR2 FQNEAQ (reference sequence). This chain uses TRBV7-9 with TRBJ2-5; checking the TCRdb D call of TRBD1 is not possible without DNA. This TCR was sampled from a woman aged 18 to 75 in good health. Sequencing was done on a sample of blood T cells: a sorted CD56 or NKG2C T cell subset, CD4+ or CD8+ T cells, or bulk PBMC T cells (not recorded which). CDR3 sequence: CASSSPQGYQEETQYF.